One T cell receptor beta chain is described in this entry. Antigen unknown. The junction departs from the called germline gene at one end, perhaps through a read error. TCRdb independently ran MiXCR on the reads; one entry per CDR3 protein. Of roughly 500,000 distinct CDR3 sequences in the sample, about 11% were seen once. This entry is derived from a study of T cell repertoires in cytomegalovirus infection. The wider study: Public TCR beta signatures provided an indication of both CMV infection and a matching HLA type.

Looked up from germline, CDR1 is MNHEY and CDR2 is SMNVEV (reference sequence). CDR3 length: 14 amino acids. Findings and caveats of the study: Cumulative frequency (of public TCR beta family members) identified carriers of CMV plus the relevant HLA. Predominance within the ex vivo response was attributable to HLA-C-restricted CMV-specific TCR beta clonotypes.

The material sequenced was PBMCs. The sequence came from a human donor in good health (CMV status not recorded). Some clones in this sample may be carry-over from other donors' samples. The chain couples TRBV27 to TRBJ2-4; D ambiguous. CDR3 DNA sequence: TGTGCCAGCAGGGATCCAAGAGCCAAAACCATTCAGTACTTC. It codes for CASRDPRAKTIQYF.